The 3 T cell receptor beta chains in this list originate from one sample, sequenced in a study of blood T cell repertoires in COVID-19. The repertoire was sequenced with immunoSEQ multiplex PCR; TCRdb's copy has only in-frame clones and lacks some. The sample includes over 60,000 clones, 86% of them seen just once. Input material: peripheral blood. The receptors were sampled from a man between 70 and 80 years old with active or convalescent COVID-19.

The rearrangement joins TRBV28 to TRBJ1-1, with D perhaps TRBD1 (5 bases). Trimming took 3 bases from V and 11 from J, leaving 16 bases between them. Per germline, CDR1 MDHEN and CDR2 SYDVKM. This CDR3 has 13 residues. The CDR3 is CASSFLAAGSAFF. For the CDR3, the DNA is TGTGCCAGCAGTTTTTTAGCGGCAGGGTCTGCTTTCTTT. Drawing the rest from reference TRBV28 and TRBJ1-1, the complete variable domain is DVKVTQSSRYLVKRTGEKVFLECVQDMDHENMFWYRQDPGLGLRLIYFSYDVKMKEKGDIPEGYSVSREKKERFSLILESASTNQTSMYLCASSFLAAGSAFFGQGTRLTVV.

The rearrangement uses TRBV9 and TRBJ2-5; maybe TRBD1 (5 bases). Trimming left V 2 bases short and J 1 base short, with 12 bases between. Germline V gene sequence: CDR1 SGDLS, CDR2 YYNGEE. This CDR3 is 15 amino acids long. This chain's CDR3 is CASSVLATVQETQYF. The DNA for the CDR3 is TGTGCCAGCAGCGTTTTGGCGACAGTCCAAGAGACCCAGTACTTC.

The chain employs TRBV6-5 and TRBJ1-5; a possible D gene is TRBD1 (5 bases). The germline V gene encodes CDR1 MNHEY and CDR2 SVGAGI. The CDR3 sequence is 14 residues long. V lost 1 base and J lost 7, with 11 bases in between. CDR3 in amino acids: CASSYWGVGQPQHF. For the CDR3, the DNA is TGTGCCAGCAGTTACTGGGGGGTAGGGCAGCCCCAGCATTTT.